The next 21 T cell receptor beta chains were all read from a single sample in a study of blood T cell repertoires in COVID-19. Here immunoSEQ multiplex PCR was the method, and the copy in TCRdb shows in-frame clones only, minus some. The data contain 150,000 to 200,000 clones, over 80% of them seen just once; the ten biggest clones take up approximately 8%. Sequenced sample: peripheral blood. Source of these receptors: a woman aged 60 to 75 with COVID-19, enrolled during active disease.

The genes are TRBV28 and TRBJ1-2; the D is unclear. The CDR3 loop spans 12 amino acids. Per germline, CDR1 MDHEN and CDR2 SYDVKM. Deletions cut 10 bases from V and 7 bases from J, with 16 bases between. The CDR3 spells CATRRVGGGYTF. The CDR3 DNA is TGTGCCACGAGAAGGGTGGGAGGTGGCTACACCTTC.

V and J are TRBV9 and TRBJ2-5, with 7 bases fitting TRBD1. V lost 3 bases and J lost 0; bases outside the gene matches: 5. This CDR3 contains 15 residues. CDR1 is SGDLS and CDR2 is YYNGEE in the germline V gene. The CDR3 reads CASSALGTDQETQYF. The CDR3, as DNA: TGTGCCAGCAGCGCCCTAGGGACAGACCAAGAGACCCAGTACTTC.

J is TRBJ2-2 and V is TRBV9; D might be TRBD2 (5 bases). The CDR3 consists of 13 residues. Trimming removed 2 bases at V and 7 bases at J, with 9 bases between. From germline, CDR1 is SGDLS and CDR2 YYNGEE. In DNA form, the CDR3 reads TGTGCCAGCAGCGTGAGGGTTGGCGGGGAGCTGTTTTTT. Amino acids: CASSVRVGGELFF.

The chain employs TRBV7-2 and TRBJ1-2, with D perhaps matching TRBD1 (6 bases). CDR3 length: 15 amino acids. Germline CDR1 is SGHTA and CDR2 is FQGNSA. Trimming took off 4 bases at V and 6 bases at J, with 18 bases between the two ends. CDR3 coding DNA: TGTGCCAGCAGCTCCTCCGGGACACTGAGGGATGGCTACACCTTC. This translates into CASSSSGTLRDGYTF.

The V and J genes are TRBV21-1 and TRBJ2-4; no check of the table's D call, TRBD1, against the DNA was made. TRBV21-1 is deemed a pseudogene. The CDR3 is made up of 14 amino acids. The CDR3 here is CASSTPHKKNIQYF. DNA for the CDR3: TGTGCCAGCAGCACGCCGCACAAAAAAAACATTCAGTACTTC.

This clone appeared a single time. The V call is TRBV9, the J call TRBJ2-1; the match to TRBD2 covers 12 bases. V shed 4 bases, J shed 3 bases, and the junction held 8 bases outside the gene matches. CDR1 and CDR2 from the germline V gene are SGDLS and YYNGEE. The CDR3 is 17 amino acids. CDR3 loop: CASSPRLAGVIYNEQFF. As DNA, the CDR3 is TGTGCCAGCAGCCCAAGACTAGCGGGAGTCATCTACAATGAGCAGTTCTTC. Full variable domain (missing parts from reference TRBV9 and TRBJ2-1): DSGVTQTPKHLITATGQRVTLRCSPRSGDLSVYWYQQSLDQGLQFLIQYYNGEERAKGNILERFSAQQFPDLHSELNLSSLELGDSALYFCASSPRLAGVIYNEQFFGPGTRLTVL.

The gene calls are TRBV19 and TRBJ2-3; TRBD2 might be the D (5 bases). V lost 3 bases and J 0 bases, leaving 10 bases between the germline ends. The CDR3 is 15 residues long. From germline, CDR1 is LNHDA and CDR2 SQIVND (reference sequence). CDR3 DNA sequence: TGTGCCAGTAGTATTTCAGGACTCAGCACAGATACGCAGTATTTT. This sequence encodes CASSISGLSTDTQYF.

This chain uses TRBV5-1 with TRBJ1-4, with D maybe TRBD1 (5 bases). CDR3 length: 15 amino acids. Germline lookup yields CDR1 SGHRS and CDR2 YFSETQ. Trimming stripped 0 bases from V and 3 bases from J, with 9 bases between. The CDR3 loop is CASSLAGTANEKLFF. The DNA of the CDR3 is TGCGCCAGCAGCTTGGCCGGGACTGCTAATGAAAAACTGTTTTTT.

The chain uses TRBV7-9 and TRBJ2-6; D is possibly TRBD2 (6 bases). Looked up from germline, CDR1 is SEHNR and CDR2 is FQNEAQ (reference sequence). V lost 5 bases and J lost 4, with 18 bases in between. The CDR3 extends over 17 amino acids. CDR3 amino acids: CASSRGTPNAGANVLTF. Written as DNA, the CDR3 is TGTGCCAGCAGCCGCGGGACGCCCAACGCAGGGGCCAACGTCCTGACTTTC. The full variable domain, completed using reference TRBV7-9 and TRBJ2-6, is DTGVSQNPRHKITKRGQNVTFRCDPISEHNRLYWYRQTLGQGPEFLTYFQNEAQLEKSRLLSDRFSAERPKGSFSTLEIQRTEQGDSAMYLCASSRGTPNAGANVLTFGAGSRLTVL.

The CDR3 bases are TGTGCCAGCACCTTACAGGGGACCGGGGAGCTGTTTTTT. This sequence encodes CASTLQGTGELFF. The chain is built from TRBV5-8 and TRBJ2-2; 7 nucleotides match TRBD1. The V and J ends lost 6 bases and 5 bases, in that order; junction bases with no gene match: 4. Germline V gene lookup returns CDR1 SGHTS and CDR2 YDEGEE. The CDR3 runs 13 residues.

The rearrangement uses TRBV2 and TRBJ1-2; D is unresolved. Germline V gene data show CDR1 as SNHLY and CDR2 as FYNNEI. This CDR3 spans 13 amino acids. The V end was cut by 4 bases, the J end by 4 bases, with 10 bases between. For the CDR3, the DNA is TGTGCCAGCAGTGTATCCCCGAGCTATGGCTACACCTTC. Protein product: CASSVSPSYGYTF.

There are many counts of this clone. The chain is built from TRBV6-5 and TRBJ2-1, with TRBD1 as a possible D gene (5 bases). CDR3 length: 11 amino acids. Germline V gives CDR1 MNHEY, CDR2 SVGAGI. V was clipped by 7 bases and J by 7 bases, with 8 bases between them. The CDR3 nucleotides are TGTGCCAGCATCAAGGGGAATGAGCAGTTCTTC. It codes for CASIKGNEQFF.

The chain links TRBV9 to TRBJ1-1; maybe TRBD1 (5 bases). Deletions cut 5 bases from V and 2 bases from J, with 13 bases between. CDR1 and CDR2 from the germline V gene are SGDLS and YYNGEE. This CDR3 is 14 amino acids long. The CDR3 nucleotides read TGTGCCAGCAGTGGGGGGGGAGTCAACACTGAAGCTTTCTTT. This codes for CASSGGGVNTEAFF.

This clone was seen more than once but under ten times. This chain uses TRBV7-3 with TRBJ1-4; D unclear. V was clipped by 5 bases and J by 5 bases, with 9 bases between them. Germline values: CDR1 SGHTA, CDR2 FQGTGA. The CDR3 sequence is 13 residues long. CDR3 amino acids: CASSPGANEKLFF. CDR3 sequence (DNA): TGTGCCAGCAGCCCGGGAGCGAATGAAAAACTGTTTTTT.

About this clone: At one end the junction does not follow the germline gene, possibly because of a read error. The chain is built from TRBV29-1 and TRBJ2-3, with 8 positions matching TRBD1. Germline CDR1 is SQVTM and CDR2 is ANQGSEA. The CDR3 has 14 amino acids. The CDR3 DNA follows: TGCAGCGTTAAAGACAGGGGTCAAGGCGATACGCAGTATTTT. Protein sequence: CSVKDRGQGDTQYF.

V is TRBV7-2 and J is TRBJ2-3, with 9 bases identical to TRBD2. Germline values: CDR1 SGHTA, CDR2 FQGNSA. The CDR3 is 19 amino acids. J gave up 3 bases and V 4 bases, and 17 bases lay outside the gene matches. CDR3 residues: CASSSYGGAGGPGTDTQYF. For the CDR3, the DNA is TGTGCCAGCAGCTCCTACGGTGGTGCGGGGGGGCCGGGGACAGATACGCAGTATTTT.

This chain links TRBV28 with TRBJ1-5, with TRBD1 matching 7 bases. The CDR3 totals 14 residues. V lost 4 bases, J lost 5 bases, and 5 bases stayed unmatched. Per germline, CDR1 MDHEN and CDR2 SYDVKM. The CDR3 region is CASSSGQAYQPQHF. In DNA, the CDR3 is TGTGCCAGCAGTTCCGGACAGGCTTATCAGCCCCAGCATTTT.

This clone has a handful of counts. The chain uses TRBV3-1 (or the pseudogene TRBV3-2) and TRBJ2-5; D is undetermined. V lost 4 bases, J lost 1 base, and 10 bases lay in between. Looked up from germline, CDR1 is LGHDT and CDR2 is YNNKEL (reference sequence). The CDR3 loop spans 14 amino acids. The CDR3 bases are TGTGCCAGCAGCCCCTCCGGGTCCCAAGAGACCCAGTACTTC. Translation gives CASSPSGSQETQYF.

The rearrangement uses TRBV6-6 and TRBJ1-1; D remains ambiguous. The CDR3 length is 12 residues. V was trimmed by 6 bases and J by 4 bases, leaving 9 bases between them. Germline V gene lookup returns CDR1 MNHNY and CDR2 SVGAGI (reference sequence). The CDR3 DNA follows: TGTGCCAGCAGCCGGGGTGGCACTGAAGCTTTCTTT. Protein product: CASSRGGTEAFF.

This clone was detected a few times. The V and J genes are TRBV4-3 and TRBJ2-7; D is uncertain. CDR1 and CDR2 (germline): LGHNA, YSLEER. The CDR3 consists of 13 residues. Deletions cut 0 bases from V and 4 bases from J, with 7 bases between. This CDR3 reads CASSQDLKYEQYF. DNA of the CDR3: TGCGCCAGCAGCCAAGACCTTAAATACGAGCAGTACTTC.

CDR3 nucleotide sequence: TGTGCCAGCGAGAGCACAGATACGCAGTATTTT. The encoded protein is CASESTDTQYF. The rearrangement links TRBV6-5 to TRBJ2-3; D remains ambiguous. V gave up 8 bases and J gave up 0 bases, with 3 bases separating them. There are 11 residues in the CDR3. Germline V gene lookup returns CDR1 MNHEY and CDR2 SVGAGI.